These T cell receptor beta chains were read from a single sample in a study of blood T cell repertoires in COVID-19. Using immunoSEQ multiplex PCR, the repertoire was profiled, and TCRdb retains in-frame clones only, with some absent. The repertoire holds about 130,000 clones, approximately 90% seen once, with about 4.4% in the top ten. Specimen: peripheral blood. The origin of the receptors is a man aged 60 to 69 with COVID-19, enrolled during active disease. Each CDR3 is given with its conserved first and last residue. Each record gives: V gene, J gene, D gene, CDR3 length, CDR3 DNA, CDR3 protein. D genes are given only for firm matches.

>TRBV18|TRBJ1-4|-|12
TGTGCCAGCTCACCACCAGGGGGAAAACTGTTTTTT
CASSPPGGKLFF
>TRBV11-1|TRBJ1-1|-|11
TGTGCCAGCAGCTTTGACAGTGAAGCTTTCTTT
CASSFDSEAFF
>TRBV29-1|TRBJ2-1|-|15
TGCAGCGTTGAAAAGAGGGTGGCGTCCTACAATGAGCAGTTCTTC
CSVEKRVASYNEQFF
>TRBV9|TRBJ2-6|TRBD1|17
TGTGCCAGCAGCGAGGACAGGGCCCCCTCTGGGGCCAACGTCCTGACTTTC
CASSEDRAPSGANVLTF
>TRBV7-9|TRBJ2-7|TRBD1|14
TGTGCCAGCAGCTTAGAACAGGGGACCTACGAGCAGTACTTC
CASSLEQGTYEQYF
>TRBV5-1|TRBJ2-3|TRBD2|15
TGCGCCAGCAGTCCTACTAGCGGTACCACAGATACGCAGTATTTT
CASSPTSGTTDTQYF
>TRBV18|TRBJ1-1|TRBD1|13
TGTGCCAGCTCACCAAGAGGACAGGGTGAAGCTTTCTTT
CASSPRGQGEAFF
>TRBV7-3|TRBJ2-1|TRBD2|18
TGTGCCAGCAGCTTGAGGCTAACGGGGGGACCTTATTACAATGAGCAGTTCTTC
CASSLRLTGGPYYNEQFF
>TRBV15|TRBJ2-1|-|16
TGTGCCACCAGCAAAGAAAGGAGTAGCGCATACAATGAGCAGTTCTTC
CATSKERSSAYNEQFF
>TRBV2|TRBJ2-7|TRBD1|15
TGTGCCAGCAGAGGGACAGCACATTCACGCTACGAGCAGTACTTC
CASRGTAHSRYEQYF
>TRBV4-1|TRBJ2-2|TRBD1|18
TGCGCCAGCAGCCAAGATATTACCCCAGGACAGGGTACCGGGGAGCTGTTTTTT
CASSQDITPGQGTGELFF
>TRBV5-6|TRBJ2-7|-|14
TGTGCCAGCAGCTTGGCCGGGGAGACCTACGAGCAGTACTTC
CASSLAGETYEQYF
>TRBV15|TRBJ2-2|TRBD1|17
TGTGCCACCAGCAGAGATGAGTGGGACAGGGGAAGCGGGGAGCTGTTTTTT
CATSRDEWDRGSGELFF
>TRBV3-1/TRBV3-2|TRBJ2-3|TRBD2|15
TGTGCCAGCAGTCGTTGGACTAGCGGGGGCGATACGCAGTATTTT
CASSRWTSGGDTQYF
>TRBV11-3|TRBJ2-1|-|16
TGTGCCAGCAGCCCCGGGGATCCGAGGGTCGGCAATGAGCAGTTCTTC
CASSPGDPRVGNEQFF
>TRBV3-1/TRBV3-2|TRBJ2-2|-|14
TGTGCCAGCAGATCAGGTCCCAGTACCGGGGAGCTGTTTTTT
CASRSGPSTGELFF
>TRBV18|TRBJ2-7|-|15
TGTGCCAGCTCACCATCCCAGGAATCCTCCTACGAGCAGTACTTC
CASSPSQESSYEQYF
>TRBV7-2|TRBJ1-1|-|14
TGTGCCAGCAGCTTCGGTCCGGGACAAACTGAAGCTTTCTTT
CASSFGPGQTEAFF
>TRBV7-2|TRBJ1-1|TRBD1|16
TGTGCCAGCAGCTCTTACTCGGACAGGGCCAGGGCTGAAGCTTTCTTT
CASSSYSDRARAEAFF
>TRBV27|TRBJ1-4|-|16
TGTGCCAGCAGTTTAGGAAGGGGCTTCGCTAATGAAAAACTGTTTTTT
CASSLGRGFANEKLFF